This TCR beta chain was identified during a study of T cells in Graves' hyperthyroidism and ophthalmopathy. Study outcomes and limitations: Blood shared most expanded thyroid clonotypes above 0.001. Ophthalmopathy was predicted by the model a median of approximately 6 months ahead of onset.

As concerns this clonotype: Antigen: not known.

RNA transcripts gave rise to amplified TCR beta CDR3 regions. An initial round of RT-PCR targeting the TCR CDR3 relied on the HTBI primer set. TCRdb itself ran the multiplex PCR reads through MiXCR, one entry per CDR3 protein. The data hold 350,000 to 450,000 distinct CDR3 sequences, with over 12% observed a single time. V lost 3 bases and J lost 6; bases outside the gene matches: 2. Germline V gene data show CDR1 as SGHRS and CDR2 as YFSETQ. The CDR3 extends over 13 amino acids. Lactation, pregnancy, other autoimmune disease or uncontrolled infection led to exclusion of patients. Every diagnosis used clinical symptoms, serum thyroxine and TRAb, thyroid ultrasound and orbital computed tomography.

This clonotype originated in a man between 45 and 60 years old with Graves' ophthalmopathy. The chain couples TRBV5-1 to TRBJ2-1; 8 nucleotides agree with TRBD2. The sample taken for sequencing was blood. The CDR3: CASSSGTSNEQFF. The DNA for the CDR3 is TGCGCCAGCAGCTCCGGGACTAGCAATGAGCAGTTCTTC. The complete variable domain, with remaining parts taken from reference TRBV5-1 and TRBJ2-1, reads KAGVTQTPRYLIKTRGQQVTLSCSPISGHRSVSWYQQTPGQGLQFLFEYFSETQRNKGNFPGRFSGRQFSNSRSEMNVSTLELGDSALYLCASSSGTSNEQFFGPGTRLTVL.